This T cell receptor beta chain comes out of a study of T cells in Graves' hyperthyroidism and ophthalmopathy (dated by TCRdb to the late 2010s). Looking at the study overall: Peripheral blood samples were taken at the time of initial diagnosis, prior to any treatment. TCR V-J signatures able to tell the groups apart were searched for in a discovery cohort of 100 patients, of whom 40 to 45 had Graves' ophthalmopathy and around 56 had stable Graves' hyperthyroidism. Prospective prediction of ophthalmopathy was tested in an independent validation cohort consisting of some 18 hyperthyroidism patients and 15 to 17 patients who later progressed to ophthalmopathy. The 100 or so discovery patients were divided at random into training and test sets in a 7:3 ratio. In addition, the study compared T-cell repertoires in thyroid tissue and in blood from roughly six Graves' hyperthyroidism patients. After sampling, hyperthyroidism patients received methimazole starting at 30 mg daily, and ophthalmopathy patients received high-dose intravenous methylprednisolone. According to the paper, TCR Vbeta CDR3 sequencing was carried out on 135 peripheral blood samples, which came from more than 40 ophthalmopathy, fewer than 80 hyperthyroidism and some 17 progressor patients. Summary of the overall study and its limitations: Most expanded thyroid clonotypes (frequency above 0.001) were also detected in blood, a finding suggesting that blood repertoires may reflect thyroid immune responses. In validation, the model predicted progression to ophthalmopathy with over 65% sensitivity and less than 80% specificity, a median of about 6 months before onset. A 13 V-J signature model separated ophthalmopathy from stable hyperthyroidism, with about 88% sensitivity and 81.08% specificity in cross-validation and 80%/75% in testing. Sample size was not statistically predetermined, and blinding of investigators to group allocation was not performed.

The TCR beta CDR3 regions were amplified from RNA transcripts. The TCR CDR3 was subjected to a first round of RT-PCR using the HTBI primer set and the Qiagen OneStep RT-PCR kit. The libraries were constructed in a second round of multiplex PCR and then size-selected and purified. Libraries were sequenced paired-end with 100 bp reads on an Illumina HiSeq2000. Per the original workflow: SOAPnuke was used to process the raw data, throwing out any read that contained adapters or uncalled bases, had a mean Phred below 15, or lacked an exact constant-primer or identifier match. COPE v1.2.5 was used to merge the high-quality paired reads, and each unique nucleotide sequence was defined as a clonotype. MiTCR v1.1 was used to align the clonotypes against IMGT TRBV, TRBD and TRBJ reference segments. The analysis was restricted to V-J combinations with a frequency above 0.0001, which together covered 99.2% of the repertoires. The TCS score was defined as F50 (clonal expansion) divided by E x V (chaos), with BLOSUM62-based TCRdist calculated between CDR3 peptides within each V-J. Welch's t-statistics and random forest reduced fewer than 550 V-J features to 13, which were used in a naive Bayes classifier (R e1071). The public reads were reprocessed in TCRdb via fastp at Q25 and MiXCR, keeping in-frame beta chains. Every CDR3 protein is listed once, alongside the most common genes and DNA of its rows. The V and J calls and clone size are TCRdb's, not the authors'. This sample holds roughly 700,000 distinct CDR3 sequences; 15% to 20% were observed only once. The ten largest clones add up to 15% to 19% of the sample.

In this sample, this clonotype turned up a few times. Its antigen is currently not known. Per-base quality was not reported, and no clone a single base away is much larger than it. The CDR3 has 15 amino acids, counting the end cysteine and phenylalanine. The kept DNA is CDR3 alone, 45 bases in frame from the first base. CDR1 and CDR2 are read off the germline V gene as SGHTA and FQGNSA. Trimming removed 1 base from V and 6 bases from J, leaving 14 bases between the germline ends. A patient counted as having stable Graves' hyperthyroidism if no progression to ophthalmopathy occurred over 18 months of follow-up. The hyperthyroidism patients were between 18 and 65 years old and newly diagnosed, with a disease duration of less than 2 months. Any patient with an uncontrolled infection, another autoimmune disease, pregnancy or lactation was excluded. Clinical symptoms, serum thyroxine and TRAb, thyroid ultrasound, and orbital computed tomography formed the basis for the diagnoses. PBMCs were isolated from roughly 10 ml of fresh peripheral blood by Ficoll-Paque density gradient centrifugation. Trizol reagent was used to extract total RNA, and RNA quality was then checked on an Agilent 2100 Bioanalyzer.

Material: blood. The TCR sequence derives from a man aged 50 or older with Graves' hyperthyroidism. The chain links TRBV7-2 with TRBJ2-3; the D gene is possibly TRBD1, with 6 bases matching. The CDR3 region: CASSLGIGGTDTQYF. The DNA reads as follows: TGTGCCAGCAGCTTAGGCATAGGGGGTACGGATACGCAGTATTTT. Where the CDR3 stops, the reference TRBV7-2 and TRBJ2-3 genes take over; the full variable domain is GAGVSQSPSNKVTEKGKDVELRCDPISGHTALYWYRQSLGQGLEFLIYFQGNSAPDKSGLPSDRFSAERTGGSVSTLTIQRTQQEDSAVYLCASSLGIGGTDTQYFGPGTRLTVL.